This T cell receptor (beta chain) was observed in a study of PD-1 blockade in mismatch repair-deficient tumors. Sequenced by immunoSEQ multiplex PCR; TCRdb stores in-frame clones only, minus some. The repertoire holds about 120,000 clones, 70% to 80% seen once, with less than 5.5% in the top ten. With 10 bases clipped from V and 8 bases from J, the junction kept 13 bases outside the gene matches. This CDR3 contains 14 residues. CDR1 and CDR2 (germline): MNHEY, SVGAGI. The sequences come from peripheral blood, collected roughly 13 months after starting pembrolizumab. The rearrangement uses TRBV6-5 and TRBJ1-5; 8 nucleotides line up with TRBD1. The sequence was collected from an adult with mismatch repair-deficient cancer. CDR3 amino acids: CATTPAGGAEPQHF. As DNA, the CDR3 is TGTGCCACCACCCCGGCAGGGGGCGCGGAGCCCCAGCATTTT.